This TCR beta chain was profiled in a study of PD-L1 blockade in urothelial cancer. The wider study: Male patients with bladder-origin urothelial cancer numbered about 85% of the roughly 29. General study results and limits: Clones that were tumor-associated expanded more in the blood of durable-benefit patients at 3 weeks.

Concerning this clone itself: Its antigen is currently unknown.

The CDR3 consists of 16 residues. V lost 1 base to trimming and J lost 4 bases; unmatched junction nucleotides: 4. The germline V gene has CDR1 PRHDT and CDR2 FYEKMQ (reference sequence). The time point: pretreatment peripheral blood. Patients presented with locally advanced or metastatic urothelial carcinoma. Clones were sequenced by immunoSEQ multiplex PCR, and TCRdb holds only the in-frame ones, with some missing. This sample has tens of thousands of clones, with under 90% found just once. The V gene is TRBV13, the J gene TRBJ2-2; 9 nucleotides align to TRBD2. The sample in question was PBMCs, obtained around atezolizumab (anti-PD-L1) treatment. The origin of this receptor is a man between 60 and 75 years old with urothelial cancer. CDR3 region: CASSLVPRGGTGELFF. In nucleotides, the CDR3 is TGTGCCAGCAGCTTAGTTCCGCGGGGGGGCACCGGGGAGCTGTTTTTT.